This TCR beta chain came from a study of type 1 regulatory T cells. Study information: T-allo10 is a Tr1-enriched, alloantigen-specific CD4 T cell product made in vitro.

Graft donor-derived T-allo10 cells were described as host-alloantigen-specific, anergic, and alloantigen-specifically suppressive. MiXCR, run by TCRdb on the reads, gives a single entry per CDR3 protein. Here the sample spans fewer than 30,000 distinct CDR3 sequences, 55% to 75% being singletons. Germline CDR1 is DFQATT and CDR2 is SNEGSKA (reference sequence). With 6 bases clipped from V and 2 bases from J, the junction kept 2 bases outside the gene matches. CDR3 length equals 12 residues. A note on this clonotype: The antigen is unknown.

J is TRBJ2-3 and V is TRBV20-1, with 7 bases aligning to TRBD2. The sequence came from a human donor in good health. The sample consisted of cultured T cells, either the whole culture or a sorted T cell fraction (not recorded which). Noted subset: Tr1-enriched cell product generated in vitro against host alloantigens. The CDR3 DNA is TGCAGTGCGCGGGGGTTCACAGATACGCAGTATTTT. As protein: CSARGFTDTQYF.